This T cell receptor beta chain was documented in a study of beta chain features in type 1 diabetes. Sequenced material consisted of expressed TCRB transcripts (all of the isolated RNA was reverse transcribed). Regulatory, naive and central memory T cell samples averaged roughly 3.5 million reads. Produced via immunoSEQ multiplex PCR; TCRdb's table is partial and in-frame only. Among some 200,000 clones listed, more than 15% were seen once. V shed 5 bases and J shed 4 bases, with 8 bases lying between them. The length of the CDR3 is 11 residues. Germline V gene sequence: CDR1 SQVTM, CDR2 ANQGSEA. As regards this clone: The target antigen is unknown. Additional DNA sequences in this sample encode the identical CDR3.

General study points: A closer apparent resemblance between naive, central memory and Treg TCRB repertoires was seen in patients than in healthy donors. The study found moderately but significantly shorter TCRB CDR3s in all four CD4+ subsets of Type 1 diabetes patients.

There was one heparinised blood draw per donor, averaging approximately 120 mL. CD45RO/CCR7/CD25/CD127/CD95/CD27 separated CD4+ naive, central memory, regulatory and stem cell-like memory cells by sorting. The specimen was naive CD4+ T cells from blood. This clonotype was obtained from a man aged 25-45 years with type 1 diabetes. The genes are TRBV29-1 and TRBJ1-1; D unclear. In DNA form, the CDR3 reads TGCAGCGTTCGCGGTGGCACTGAAGCTTTCTTT. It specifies CSVRGGTEAFF.